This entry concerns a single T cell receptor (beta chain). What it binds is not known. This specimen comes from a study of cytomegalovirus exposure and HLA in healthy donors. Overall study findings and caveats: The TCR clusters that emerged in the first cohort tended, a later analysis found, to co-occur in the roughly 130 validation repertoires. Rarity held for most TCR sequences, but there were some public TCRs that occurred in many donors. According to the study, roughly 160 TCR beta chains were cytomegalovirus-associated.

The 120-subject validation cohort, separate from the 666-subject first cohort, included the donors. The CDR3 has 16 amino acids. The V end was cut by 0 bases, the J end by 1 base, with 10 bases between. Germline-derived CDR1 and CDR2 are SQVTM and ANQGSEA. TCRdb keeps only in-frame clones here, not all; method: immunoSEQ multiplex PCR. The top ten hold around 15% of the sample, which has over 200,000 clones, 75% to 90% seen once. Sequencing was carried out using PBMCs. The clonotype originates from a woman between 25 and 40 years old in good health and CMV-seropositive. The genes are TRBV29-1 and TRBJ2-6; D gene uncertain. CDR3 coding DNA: TGCAGCGTTGAAGATCGGCCCGAATCTGGGGCCAACGTCCTGACTTTC. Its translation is CSVEDRPESGANVLTF.